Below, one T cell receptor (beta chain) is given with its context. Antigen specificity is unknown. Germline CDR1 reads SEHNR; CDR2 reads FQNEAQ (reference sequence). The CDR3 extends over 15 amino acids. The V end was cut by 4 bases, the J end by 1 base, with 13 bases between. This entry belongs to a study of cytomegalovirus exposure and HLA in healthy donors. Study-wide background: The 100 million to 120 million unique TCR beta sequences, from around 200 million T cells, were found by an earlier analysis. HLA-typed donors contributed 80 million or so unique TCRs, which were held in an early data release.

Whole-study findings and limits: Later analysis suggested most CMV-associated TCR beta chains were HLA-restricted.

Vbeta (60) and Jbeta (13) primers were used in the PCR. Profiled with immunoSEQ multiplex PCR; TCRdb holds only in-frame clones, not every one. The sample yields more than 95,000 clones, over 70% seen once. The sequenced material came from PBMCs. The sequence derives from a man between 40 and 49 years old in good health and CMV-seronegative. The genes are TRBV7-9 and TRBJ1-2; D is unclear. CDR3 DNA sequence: TGTGCCAGCAGCTCCCTGGCCGCCCTTAACTATGGCTACACCTTC. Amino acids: CASSSLAALNYGYTF.